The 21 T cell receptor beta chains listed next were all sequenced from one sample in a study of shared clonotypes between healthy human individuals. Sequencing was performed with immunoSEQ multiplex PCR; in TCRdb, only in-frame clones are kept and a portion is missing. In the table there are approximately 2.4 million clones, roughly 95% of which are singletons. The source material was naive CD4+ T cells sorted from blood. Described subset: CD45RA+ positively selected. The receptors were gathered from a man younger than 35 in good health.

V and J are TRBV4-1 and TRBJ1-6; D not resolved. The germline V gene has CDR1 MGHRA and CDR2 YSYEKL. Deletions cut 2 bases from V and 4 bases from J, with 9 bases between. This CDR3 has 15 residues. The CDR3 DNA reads TGCGCCAGCAGCCAATCAAGAGGGTATAATTCACCCCTCCACTTT. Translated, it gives CASSQSRGYNSPLHF.

CDR3 residues: CASSRTGGVETQYF. CDR3 nucleotide sequence: TGTGCCAGCAGCCGGACAGGGGGCGTAGAGACCCAGTACTTC. The V call is TRBV6-5, the J call TRBJ2-5, with 11 bases aligning to TRBD1. This CDR3 has 14 residues. Germline V gives CDR1 MNHEY, CDR2 SVGAGI. Unmatched junction bases numbered 4, after V lost 6 bases and J lost 4 bases.

Here the CDR3 reads CASSQEGGRSQYF. Written as DNA, the CDR3 is TGTGCCAGCAGCCAAGAGGGGGGGAGGTCCCAGTACTTC. The gene calls are TRBV11-2 and TRBJ2-5; D possibly corresponds to TRBD2 (7 bases). Germline V gene lookup returns CDR1 SGHAT and CDR2 FQNNGV. Trimming took off 5 bases at V and 9 bases at J, with 16 bases between the two ends. The CDR3 sequence is 13 residues long.

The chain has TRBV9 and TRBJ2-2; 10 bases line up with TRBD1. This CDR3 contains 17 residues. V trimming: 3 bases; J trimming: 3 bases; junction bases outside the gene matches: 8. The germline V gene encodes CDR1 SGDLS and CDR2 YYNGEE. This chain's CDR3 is CASSATGTGAYTGELFF. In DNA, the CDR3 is TGTGCCAGCAGCGCAACCGGGACAGGGGCCTACACCGGGGAGCTGTTTTTT.

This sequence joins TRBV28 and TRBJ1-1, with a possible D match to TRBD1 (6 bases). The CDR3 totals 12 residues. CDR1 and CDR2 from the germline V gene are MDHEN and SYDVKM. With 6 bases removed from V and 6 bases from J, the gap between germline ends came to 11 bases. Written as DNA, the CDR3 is TGTGCCAGCAGCGACAGGTTTGCTGAAGCTTTCTTT. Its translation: CASSDRFAEAFF.

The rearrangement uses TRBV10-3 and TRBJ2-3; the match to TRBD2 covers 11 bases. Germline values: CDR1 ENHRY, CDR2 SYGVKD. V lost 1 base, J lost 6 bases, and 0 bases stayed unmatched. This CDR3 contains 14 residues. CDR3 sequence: CAISEWTSGDTQYF. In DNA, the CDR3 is TGTGCCATCAGTGAGTGGACTAGCGGGGATACGCAGTATTTT.

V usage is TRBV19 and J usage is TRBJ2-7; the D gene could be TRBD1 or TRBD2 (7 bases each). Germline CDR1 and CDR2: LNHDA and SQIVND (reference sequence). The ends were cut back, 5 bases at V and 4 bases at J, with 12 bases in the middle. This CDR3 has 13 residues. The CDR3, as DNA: TGTGCCAGTAGTCCAGGGGGAGGGTACGAGCAGTACTTC. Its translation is CASSPGGGYEQYF.

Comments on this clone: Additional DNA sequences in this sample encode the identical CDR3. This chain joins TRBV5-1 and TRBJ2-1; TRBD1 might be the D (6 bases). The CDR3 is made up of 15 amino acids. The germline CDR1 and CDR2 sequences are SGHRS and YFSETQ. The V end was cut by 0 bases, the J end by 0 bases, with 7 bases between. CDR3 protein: CASSLGTASYNEQFF. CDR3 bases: TGCGCCAGCAGCTTGGGGACAGCCTCCTACAATGAGCAGTTCTTC.

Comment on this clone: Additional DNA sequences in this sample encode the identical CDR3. The CDR3 region is CASRSSGSSYEQYF. CDR3 bases: TGTGCCAGCAGGTCTAGCGGGAGCTCCTACGAGCAGTACTTC. The chain joins TRBV6-6 to TRBJ2-7; 10 bases agree with TRBD2. CDR1 is MNHNY, CDR2 SVGAGI, per germline (reference sequence). Unmatched junction bases numbered 2, after V lost 6 bases and J lost 0 bases. The CDR3 has 14 residues.

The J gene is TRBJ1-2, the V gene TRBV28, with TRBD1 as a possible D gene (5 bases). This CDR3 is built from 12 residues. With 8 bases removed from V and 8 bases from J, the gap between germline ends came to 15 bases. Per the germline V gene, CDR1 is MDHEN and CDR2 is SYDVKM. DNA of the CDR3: TGTGCCAGCTCAGTCAGGGTTGGCGGCTACACCTTC. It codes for CASSVRVGGYTF.

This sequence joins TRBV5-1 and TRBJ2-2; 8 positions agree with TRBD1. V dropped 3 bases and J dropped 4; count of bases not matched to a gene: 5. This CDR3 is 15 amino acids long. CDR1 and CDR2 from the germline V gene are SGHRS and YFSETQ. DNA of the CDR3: TGCGCCAGCAGCTCACCAACAGGGGGCACCGGGGAGCTGTTTTTT. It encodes CASSSPTGGTGELFF.

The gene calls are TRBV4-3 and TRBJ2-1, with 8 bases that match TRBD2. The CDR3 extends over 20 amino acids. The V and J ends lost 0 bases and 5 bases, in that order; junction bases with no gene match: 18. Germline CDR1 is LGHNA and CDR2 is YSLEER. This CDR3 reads CASSQDRGGTLGLGNNEQFF. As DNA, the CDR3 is TGCGCCAGCAGCCAAGATCGGGGGGGCACCTTGGGACTAGGGAACAATGAGCAGTTCTTC.

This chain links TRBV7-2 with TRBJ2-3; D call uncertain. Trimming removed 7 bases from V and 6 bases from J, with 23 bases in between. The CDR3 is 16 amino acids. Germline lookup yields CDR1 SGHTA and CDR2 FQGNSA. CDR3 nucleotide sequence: TGTGCCAGCATCCTTAGGCCGGGCTCTCCATCGGATACGCAGTATTTT. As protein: CASILRPGSPSDTQYF.

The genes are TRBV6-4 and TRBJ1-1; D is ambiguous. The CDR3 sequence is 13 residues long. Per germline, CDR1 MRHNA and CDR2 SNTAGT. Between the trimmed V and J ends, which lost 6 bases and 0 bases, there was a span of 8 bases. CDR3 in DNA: TGTGCCAGCAGGAAGGAGATGAACACTGAAGCTTTCTTT. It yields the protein CASRKEMNTEAFF.

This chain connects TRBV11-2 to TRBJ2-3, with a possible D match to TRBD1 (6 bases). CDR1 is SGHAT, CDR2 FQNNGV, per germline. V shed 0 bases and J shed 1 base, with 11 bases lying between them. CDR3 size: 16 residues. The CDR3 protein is CASSLDRTGRTDTQYF. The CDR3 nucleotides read TGTGCCAGCAGCTTAGATCGAACAGGGCGCACAGATACGCAGTATTTT.

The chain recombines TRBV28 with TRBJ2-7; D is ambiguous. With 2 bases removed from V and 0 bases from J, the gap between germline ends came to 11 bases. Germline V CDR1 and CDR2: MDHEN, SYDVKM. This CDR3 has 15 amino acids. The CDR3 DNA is TGTGCCAGCAGTTTACTAGGCAGGAGCTCCTACGAGCAGTACTTC. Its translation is CASSLLGRSSYEQYF.

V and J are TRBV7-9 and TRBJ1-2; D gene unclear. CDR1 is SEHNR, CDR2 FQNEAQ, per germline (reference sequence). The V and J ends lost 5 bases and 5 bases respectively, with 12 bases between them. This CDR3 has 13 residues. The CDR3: CASSPGRIYGYTF. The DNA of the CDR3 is TGTGCCAGCAGCCCCGGACGGATTTATGGCTACACCTTC.

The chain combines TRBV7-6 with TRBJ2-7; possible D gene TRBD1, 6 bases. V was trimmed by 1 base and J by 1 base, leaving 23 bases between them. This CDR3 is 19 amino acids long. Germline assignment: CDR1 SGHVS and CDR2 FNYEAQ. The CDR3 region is CASSLVPIFTGLISYEQYF. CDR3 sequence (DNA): TGTGCCAGCAGCTTAGTACCCATTTTTACAGGGTTGATTTCCTACGAGCAGTACTTC.

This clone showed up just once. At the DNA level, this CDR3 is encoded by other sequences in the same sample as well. The CDR3 nucleotides are TGTGCCAGCAGTCCCGGGAGGATACAAGAGACCCAGTACTTC. Translated: CASSPGRIQETQYF. J is TRBJ2-5 and V is TRBV6-5; TRBD2 matches at 7 bases. The CDR3 consists of 14 residues. V trimming: 5 bases; J trimming: 2 bases; junction bases outside the gene matches: 5. Per germline, CDR1 MNHEY and CDR2 SVGAGI.

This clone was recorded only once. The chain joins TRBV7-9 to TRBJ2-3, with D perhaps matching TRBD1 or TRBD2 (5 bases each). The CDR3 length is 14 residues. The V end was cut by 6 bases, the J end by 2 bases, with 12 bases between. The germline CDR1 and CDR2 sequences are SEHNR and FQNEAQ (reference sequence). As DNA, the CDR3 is TGTGCCAGCAGTCGTGAGGGGTACACAGATACGCAGTATTTT. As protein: CASSREGYTDTQYF.

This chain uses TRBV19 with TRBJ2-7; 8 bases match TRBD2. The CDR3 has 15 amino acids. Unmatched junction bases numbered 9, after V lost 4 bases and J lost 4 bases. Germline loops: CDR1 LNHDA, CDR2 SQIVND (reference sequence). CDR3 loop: CASSTARGGLYEQYF. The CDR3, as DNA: TGTGCCAGTAGTACCGCCCGGGGGGGTTTATACGAGCAGTACTTC.